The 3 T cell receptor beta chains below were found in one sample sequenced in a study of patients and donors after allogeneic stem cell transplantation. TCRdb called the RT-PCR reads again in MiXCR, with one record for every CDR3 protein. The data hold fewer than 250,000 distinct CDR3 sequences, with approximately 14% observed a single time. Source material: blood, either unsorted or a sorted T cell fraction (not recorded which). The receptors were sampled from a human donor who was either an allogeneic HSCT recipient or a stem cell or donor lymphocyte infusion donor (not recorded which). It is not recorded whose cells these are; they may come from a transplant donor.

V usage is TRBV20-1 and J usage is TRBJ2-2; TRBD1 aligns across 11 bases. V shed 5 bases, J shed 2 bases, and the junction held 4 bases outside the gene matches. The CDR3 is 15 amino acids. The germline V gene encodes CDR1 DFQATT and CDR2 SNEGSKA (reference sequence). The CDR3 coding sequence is TGCAGTGCTGGACAGGGGGCGAAAAACACCGGGGAGCTGTTTTTT. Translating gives CSAGQGAKNTGELFF.

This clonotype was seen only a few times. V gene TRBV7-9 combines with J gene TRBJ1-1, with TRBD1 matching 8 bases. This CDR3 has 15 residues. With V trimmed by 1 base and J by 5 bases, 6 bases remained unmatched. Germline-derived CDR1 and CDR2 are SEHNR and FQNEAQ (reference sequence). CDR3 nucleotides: TGTGCCAGCAGCTTAGGGACAGGGCAAAAGACTGAAGCTTTCTTT. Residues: CASSLGTGQKTEAFF.

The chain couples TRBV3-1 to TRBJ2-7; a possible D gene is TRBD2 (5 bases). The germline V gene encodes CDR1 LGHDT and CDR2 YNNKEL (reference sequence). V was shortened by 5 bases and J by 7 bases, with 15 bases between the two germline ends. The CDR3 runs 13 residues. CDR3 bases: TGTGCCAGCAGCTTCCCGGGGAGTGGGGAGCAGTACTTC. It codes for CASSFPGSGEQYF.